Shown below are 28 T cell receptor beta chains from a single sample sequenced in a study of cytomegalovirus exposure and HLA in healthy donors. The protocol was immunoSEQ multiplex PCR, while the TCRdb copy is restricted to in-frame clones and leaves out a portion. The table shows about 56,000 clones, with roughly nine tenths occurring only once. Specimen: PBMCs. The receptors come from a young woman in good health and CMV-seronegative.

The rearrangement links TRBV13 to TRBJ2-7, with a weak D call TRBD1 (5 bases). This CDR3 region has 16 residues. V shed 5 bases and J shed 4 bases, with 21 bases lying between them. Germline V gene lookup returns CDR1 PRHDT and CDR2 FYEKMQ (reference sequence). For the CDR3, the DNA is TGTGCCAGCAGCCCAGCCCCCGGGCGACAGCGATACGAGCAGTACTTC. It encodes CASSPAPGRQRYEQYF.

V and J are TRBV6-1 and TRBJ1-2, with TRBD1 matching 7 bases. This CDR3 region has 14 residues. CDR1 MNHNS and CDR2 SASEGT come from the germline V gene. The J segment lost 0 bases and the V segment lost 7 bases, leaving 5 bases of the junction unmatched. The CDR3 region is CASTKRGPNYGYTF. DNA of the CDR3: TGTGCCAGCACCAAGAGGGGGCCTAACTATGGCTACACCTTC.

The V call is TRBV7-2, the J call TRBJ1-2; TRBD1 matches 9 bases. CDR3 size: 14 residues. V lost 7 bases, J lost 3 bases, and 6 bases stayed unmatched. In germline, CDR1 is SGHTA, CDR2 FQGNSA. CDR3 nucleotide sequence: TGTGCCAGCAAGCCGGGACAGGGACACTATGGCTACACCTTC. Residues: CASKPGQGHYGYTF.

The J gene is TRBJ1-1, the V gene TRBV29-1; no firm D call. The germline CDR1 and CDR2 sequences are SQVTM and ANQGSEA. CDR3 size: 12 residues. V was shortened by 6 bases and J by 5 bases, with 13 bases between the two germline ends. This chain's CDR3 is CSVQMVLTEAFF. CDR3 sequence (DNA): TGCAGCGTGCAGATGGTATTAACTGAAGCTTTCTTT.

The rearrangement joins TRBV11-2 to TRBJ1-1; D unresolved. Germline V gene data show CDR1 as SGHAT and CDR2 as FQNNGV. Trimming removed 1 base at V and 1 base at J, with 10 bases between. This CDR3 region has 15 residues. The CDR3 protein is CASSLVRSWNTEAFF. The CDR3 nucleotides read TGTGCCAGCAGCTTAGTCAGGTCCTGGAACACTGAAGCTTTCTTT.

The chain links TRBV13 to TRBJ1-2; 9 bases are a match to TRBD1. There are 15 residues in the CDR3. With V trimmed by 5 bases and J by 7 bases, 11 bases remained unmatched. Germline CDR1 reads PRHDT; CDR2 reads FYEKMQ (reference sequence). The CDR3 protein is CASSPWTGEVRGYTF. CDR3 coding DNA: TGTGCCAGCAGCCCCTGGACAGGGGAGGTTCGTGGCTACACCTTC.

The chain uses TRBV4-1 and TRBJ2-7, with 9 bases lining up with TRBD1. J lost 0 bases, V lost 0 bases, and 6 bases had no gene match. CDR3 length: 17 residues. Germline CDR1 MGHRA, CDR2 YSYEKL. The CDR3 reads CASSQEWTGASSYEQYF. The CDR3 coding sequence is TGCGCCAGCAGCCAAGAATGGACAGGGGCTAGCTCCTACGAGCAGTACTTC.

The chain combines TRBV19 with TRBJ2-1, with D unresolved. Germline assignment: CDR1 LNHDA and CDR2 SQIVND (reference sequence). The length of the CDR3 is 16 residues. Trimming pared 3 bases from V and 0 bases from J, leaving 12 bases between. CDR3 coding DNA: TGTGCCAGTAGTATTAGAGCGATAACCTCCTACAATGAGCAGTTCTTC. Translated, it gives CASSIRAITSYNEQFF.

V and J are TRBV9 and TRBJ1-2; possibly TRBD1 for D (6 bases). In germline, CDR1 is SGDLS, CDR2 YYNGEE. This CDR3 is 14 amino acids long. The V and J ends lost 3 bases and 3 bases respectively, with 12 bases between them. The CDR3 bases are TGTGCCAGCAGCGCCCTTTCAGGGGACTATGGCTACACCTTC. Translated: CASSALSGDYGYTF.

V usage is TRBV25-1 and J usage is TRBJ2-7; D possibly corresponds to TRBD2 (6 bases). The CDR3 is 15 residues long. CDR1 MGHDK and CDR2 SYGVNS come from the germline V gene. V shed 1 base and J shed 3 bases, with 13 bases lying between them. The CDR3 spells CASSEFGGQFYEQYF. In DNA form, the CDR3 reads TGTGCCAGCAGTGAATTTGGAGGGCAATTCTACGAGCAGTACTTC.

The V and J genes are TRBV6-6 and TRBJ2-1; 12 bases are a match to TRBD2. Germline assignment: CDR1 MNHNY and CDR2 SVGAGI (reference sequence). Trimming cost V 7 bases and J 0 bases; bases outside gene matches: 4. This CDR3 is built from 16 residues. Written as DNA, the CDR3 is TGTGCCAGCATCCCGACTAGCGGGAGCTCCTACAATGAGCAGTTCTTC. It codes for CASIPTSGSSYNEQFF.

The chain employs TRBV19 and TRBJ2-1; TRBD2 matches 12 bases. CDR3 length equals 16 residues. Losses at the gene ends were 5 bases for V and 2 bases for J; bases not matched to a gene: 4. In germline, CDR1 is LNHDA, CDR2 SQIVND (reference sequence). The CDR3: CASSYRTSGAYNEQFF. The CDR3 DNA sequence: TGTGCCAGTAGTTACCGGACTAGCGGGGCCTACAATGAGCAGTTCTTC.

The chain links TRBV19 to TRBJ2-7; 12 bases are shared with TRBD1. Per germline, CDR1 LNHDA and CDR2 SQIVND (reference sequence). The CDR3 contains 16 residues. V lost 5 bases to trimming and J lost 3 bases; unmatched junction nucleotides: 8. The CDR3 sequence: CASSRSGTGGNYEQYF. DNA of the CDR3: TGTGCCAGTAGTCGCTCCGGGACAGGGGGCAACTACGAGCAGTACTTC. Filled out from reference TRBV19 and TRBJ2-7, the complete variable domain reads DGGITQSPKYLFRKEGQNVTLSCEQNLNHDAMYWYRQDPGQGLRLIYYSQIVNDFQKGDIAEGYSVSREKKESFPLTVTSAQKNPTAFYLCASSRSGTGGNYEQYFGPGTRLTVT.

The chain joins TRBV30 to TRBJ2-3; the match to TRBD2 covers 14 bases. With 0 bases clipped from V and 7 bases from J, the junction kept 9 bases outside the gene matches. Germline CDR1 reads GTSNPN; CDR2 reads SVGIG (reference sequence). CDR3 size: 17 residues. In DNA form, the CDR3 reads TGTGCCTGGAGTGTGGGGACTAGCGGGAGTGTTTCATATACGCAGTATTTT. Amino acids: CAWSVGTSGSVSYTQYF.

This clone showed up just once. The chain combines TRBV6-5 with TRBJ2-1, with 7 positions matching TRBD2. The CDR3 runs 15 residues. Per germline, CDR1 MNHEY and CDR2 SVGAGI. V lost 4 bases to trimming and J lost 7 bases; unmatched junction nucleotides: 10. As DNA, the CDR3 is TGTGCCAGCAGTTCTCAGAGCGGGATTGCTAATGAGCAGTTCTTC. Its protein product is CASSSQSGIANEQFF.

The CDR3 loop reads CASSLVLQGREAFF. As DNA, the CDR3 is TGTGCCAGCAGCTTAGTACTACAGGGGCGTGAAGCTTTCTTT. This chain connects TRBV11-2 to TRBJ1-1, with 7 bases identical to TRBD1. CDR3 length: 14 amino acids. V was pared by 1 base and J by 7 bases, with 6 bases of the junction left unmatched. Germline CDR1 is SGHAT and CDR2 is FQNNGV. The full variable domain, completed using reference TRBV11-2 and TRBJ1-1, is EAGVAQSPRYKIIEKRQSVAFWCNPISGHATLYWYQQILGQGPKLLIQFQNNGVVDDSQLPKDRFSAERLKGVDSTLKIQPAKLEDSAVYLCASSLVLQGREAFFGQGTRLTVV.

The chain is built from TRBV27 and TRBJ1-1; 9 bases are shared with TRBD1. The V gene's germline CDR1 is MNHEY and CDR2 SMNVEV (reference sequence). Germline trimming cut 5 bases from V and 7 bases from J; bases unmatched to any gene: 5. The CDR3 runs to 13 residues. The CDR3 DNA reads as TGTGCCAGCAGTCCAGGACAGGGGAATGAAGCTTTCTTT. It specifies CASSPGQGNEAFF.

A few counts support this clone. The chain has TRBV2 and TRBJ1-1; a weak D match, TRBD1 (6 bases). This CDR3 spans 12 amino acids. CDR1 is SNHLY and CDR2 is FYNNEI in the germline V gene. V lost 3 bases and J lost 8, with 10 bases in between. The CDR3 here is CASSEPGHEAFF. CDR3 nucleotide sequence: TGTGCCAGCAGTGAGCCGGGACACGAAGCTTTCTTT.

V gene TRBV27 combines with J gene TRBJ1-4; TRBD1 might be the D (5 bases). Trimming shortened V by 6 bases and J by 2 bases, and 13 bases separated the two germline ends. The germline V gene encodes CDR1 MNHEY and CDR2 SMNVEV (reference sequence). The CDR3 has 15 residues. The CDR3 here is CASRLQAGTNEKLFF. The CDR3 DNA follows: TGTGCCAGCAGACTACAGGCAGGCACTAATGAAAAACTGTTTTTT.

This chain joins TRBV2 and TRBJ2-5, with D unresolved. Trimming removed 6 bases from V and 2 bases from J, with 4 bases in between. CDR3 length: 11 residues. Germline V CDR1 and CDR2: SNHLY, FYNNEI. CDR3 sequence (DNA): TGTGCCAGCAGGAGGCAAGAGACCCAGTACTTC. Translated: CASRRQETQYF.

The J gene is TRBJ1-2, the V gene TRBV11-2, with 10 bases lining up with TRBD1. CDR1 and CDR2 from the germline V gene are SGHAT and FQNNGV. CDR3 length: 17 residues. J gave up 8 bases and V 5 bases, and 17 bases lay outside the gene matches. The CDR3 sequence is CASSESITVGQGKGYTF. In nucleotides, the CDR3 is TGTGCCAGCAGCGAATCAATTACCGTGGGACAGGGGAAAGGCTACACCTTC.

The rearrangement uses TRBV2 and TRBJ2-7; TRBD1 is a possible D gene (8 bases). V was clipped by 7 bases and J by 7 bases, with 17 bases between them. Germline CDR1 is SNHLY and CDR2 is FYNNEI. The CDR3 covers 13 residues. Here the CDR3 DNA reads TGTGCCAGCACCCCGGACAGGGAGGGGGAGCAGTACTTC. Translation gives CASTPDREGEQYF.

The rearrangement uses TRBV25-1 and TRBJ2-5; TRBD2 might be the D (6 bases). Germline CDR1 is MGHDK and CDR2 is SYGVNS. The CDR3 spans 15 residues. V was pared by 7 bases and J by 5 bases, with 20 bases between. As DNA, the CDR3 is TGTGCCAGCAACCGGGACTCCGTAAAGGAGGAGACCCAGTACTTC. Translation gives CASNRDSVKEETQYF.

CDR3 sequence: CASSSEYTASEQYF. Here the CDR3 DNA reads TGTGCCAGCAGCTCCGAGTATACTGCAAGCGAGCAGTACTTC. The chain employs TRBV7-8 and TRBJ2-7; D is undetermined. V dropped 4 bases and J dropped 6 bases, with 16 bases sitting between them. Germline lookup yields CDR1 SGHVS and CDR2 FQNEAQ. The CDR3 consists of 14 residues. The complete variable domain, with remaining parts taken from reference TRBV7-8 and TRBJ2-7, reads GAGVSQSPRYKVAKRGQDVALRCDPISGHVSLFWYQQALGQGPEFLTYFQNEAQLDKSGLPSDRFFAERPEGSVSTLKIQRTQQEDSAVYLCASSSEYTASEQYFGPGTRLTVT.

V gene TRBV5-6 combines with J gene TRBJ2-7; D gene ambiguous. This CDR3 is built from 16 residues. Germline CDR1 reads SGHDT; CDR2 reads YYEEEE. The ends were cut back, 4 bases at V and 3 bases at J, with 20 bases in the middle. CDR3 in amino acids: CASSPPERARNYEQYF. The CDR3 DNA reads TGTGCCAGCAGCCCACCCGAACGAGCGAGGAACTACGAGCAGTACTTC.

This chain uses TRBV5-1 with TRBJ2-1; D might be TRBD1 (6 bases). From germline, CDR1 is SGHRS and CDR2 YFSETQ. The CDR3 totals 15 residues. The germline V and J ends were trimmed by 0 bases and 6 bases, with 13 bases remaining between them. The CDR3 reads CASSLDMQGSNEQFF. For the CDR3, the DNA is TGCGCCAGCAGCTTGGATATGCAGGGGAGCAATGAGCAGTTCTTC.

The rearrangement joins TRBV28 to TRBJ1-5; TRBD1 is a possible D gene (5 bases). V was cut by 5 bases and J by 5 bases, with 19 bases left in between. Germline lookup yields CDR1 MDHEN and CDR2 SYDVKM. This CDR3 has 16 residues. Here the CDR3 DNA reads TGTGCCAGCAGTCTGATCGACAGTTCTGTCCATCAGCCCCAGCATTTT. This encodes CASSLIDSSVHQPQHF.

The V and J genes are TRBV11-3 and TRBJ2-1, with TRBD2 matching 12 bases. V lost 5 bases to trimming and J lost 7 bases; unmatched junction nucleotides: 6. The germline V gene has CDR1 SGHNT and CDR2 YENEEA. The CDR3 has 15 amino acids. Written as DNA, the CDR3 is TGTGCCAGCAGCCCCCGGACTAGCGGGGCAAATGAGCAGTTCTTC. This sequence encodes CASSPRTSGANEQFF.